The entry below gives a single T cell receptor (beta chain) sequence along with its context. V gave up 8 bases and J gave up 7 bases; unmatched junction bases: 12. This CDR3 spans 16 amino acids. In germline, CDR1 is MDHEN, CDR2 SYDVKM. The entry originates in a study of blood T cell repertoires in COVID-19. Study as a whole: T cells, B-cell-depleted T cells, or PBMCs provided the cDNA or gDNA that served as material.

As handled by the study authors: Estimation of nucleated cell counts relied on the amplification of reference gene primers. The data were produced by immunoSEQ multiplex PCR, yet TCRdb's version contains in-frame clones alone and is incomplete. That table is the source of V, J and clone size, and D and trimming were worked out from the DNA. This sample has about 250,000 clones; 75% to 90% occur once, and the top ten carry more than 3.5%. The gene calls are TRBV28 and TRBJ1-6; 9 bases map to TRBD1. Sequenced material: PBMCs or T cells enriched from blood (not recorded which). The clonotype originates from a woman aged 25-40 years who had recovered from COVID-19. The CDR3 region has the DNA TGTGCCAGCCTAAGGCCGGGACAGGGCTGGAATTCACCCCTCCACTTT. Translating it yields CASLRPGQGWNSPLHF.